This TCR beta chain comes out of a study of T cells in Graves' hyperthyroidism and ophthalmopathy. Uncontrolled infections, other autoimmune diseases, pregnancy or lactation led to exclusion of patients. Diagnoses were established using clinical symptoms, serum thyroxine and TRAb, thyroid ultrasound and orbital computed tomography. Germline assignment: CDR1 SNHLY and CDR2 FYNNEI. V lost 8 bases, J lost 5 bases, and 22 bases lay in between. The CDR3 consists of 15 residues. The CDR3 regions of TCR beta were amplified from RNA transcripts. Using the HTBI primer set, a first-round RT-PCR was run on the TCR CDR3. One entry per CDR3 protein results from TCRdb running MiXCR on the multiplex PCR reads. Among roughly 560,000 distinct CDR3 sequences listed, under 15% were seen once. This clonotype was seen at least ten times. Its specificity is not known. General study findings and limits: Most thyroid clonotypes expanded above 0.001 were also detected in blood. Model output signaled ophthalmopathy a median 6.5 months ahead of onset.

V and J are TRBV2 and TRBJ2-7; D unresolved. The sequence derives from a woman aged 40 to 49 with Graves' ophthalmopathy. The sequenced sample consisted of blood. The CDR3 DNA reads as TGTGCCAGCGAGGATTTACGAGTTGGGCAGGACGAGCAGTACTTC. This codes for CASEDLRVGQDEQYF.